This passage covers 4 T cell receptor beta chains from one sample sequenced in a study of identical twins. TCRdb used MiXCR to reprocess the 5' RACE reads, holding one entry per CDR3 protein. The sample has 700,000 or so distinct CDR3 sequences, approximately 9% seen once. The data were also submitted as part of a second study, on yellow fever vaccine responses in identical twins.

What was sequenced was PBMCs. The origin of the receptors is a woman in her late teens or twenties in good health.

The V and J genes are TRBV7-9 and TRBJ2-7; D may match TRBD1 or TRBD2 (5 bases each). CDR3 length equals 17 residues. Trimming took off 2 bases at V and 3 bases at J, with 20 bases between the two ends. CDR1 is SEHNR and CDR2 is FQNEAQ in the germline V gene (reference sequence). CDR3 sequence reads: CASSLFSVRDRIYEQYF. CDR3 in DNA: TGTGCCAGCAGCTTATTCTCTGTCAGGGACCGGATCTACGAGCAGTACTTC.

Only a few counts were recorded for this clonotype. This chain joins TRBV6-4 and TRBJ2-2, with 11 bases that match TRBD2. Trimming removed 4 bases from V and 0 bases from J; junction bases left unmatched: 7. Germline loops: CDR1 MRHNA, CDR2 SNTAGT. The CDR3 is 18 residues long. In DNA form, the CDR3 reads TGTGCCAGCAGTGCCCTAGCGGGGGGCGCCCCGAACACCGGGGAGCTGTTTTTT. As protein: CASSALAGGAPNTGELFF.

Here the CDR3 reads CASSPTGQGIEKQFF. CDR3 DNA sequence: TGTGCCAGCAGTCCTACGGGACAGGGTATTGAGAAGCAGTTCTTC. The chain joins TRBV6-2 or TRBV6-3 to TRBJ2-1; 9 bases are a match to TRBD1. The germline gives CDR1 MNHEY, CDR2 SVGEGT. The length of the CDR3 is 15 residues. The trim removed 5 bases at V and 11 bases at J, leaving 13 bases unmatched.

The CDR3: CTSSQEGASGSYEQYF. The CDR3 DNA follows: TGCACCAGCAGCCAAGAAGGGGCTAGCGGCTCCTACGAGCAGTACTTC. The V and J genes are TRBV1 and TRBJ2-7; TRBD2 was called by the table and not checked on the DNA. TRBV1 constitutes a pseudogene. The CDR3 is made up of 16 amino acids.